This T cell receptor beta chain was found in a study of graft-versus-host responses after intestinal transplantation. Turning to the study itself: Anti-thymocyte globulin induction was given to all recipients, followed by tacrolimus and steroids for around three years.

Method: immunoSEQ multiplex PCR; TCRdb's copy keeps in-frame clones and lacks some. The sample contains about 20,000 clones, approximately 89% of which appear only once. This CDR3 is built from 14 residues. Looked up from germline, CDR1 is SNHLY and CDR2 is FYNNEI. The V end lost 6 bases, the J end lost 0 bases, and 6 bases lay between the germline ends. This clonotype was obtained from a human patient who received an intestinal transplant, so some T cells may come from the graft donor. The chain combines TRBV2 with TRBJ2-6, with a tentative D call TRBD2 (5 bases). The sequences come from bone marrow, collected around 120 days after transplant. As DNA, the CDR3 is TGTGCCAGCAGCGGGGACTCTGGGGCCAACGTCCTGACTTTC. Its protein is CASSGDSGANVLTF.